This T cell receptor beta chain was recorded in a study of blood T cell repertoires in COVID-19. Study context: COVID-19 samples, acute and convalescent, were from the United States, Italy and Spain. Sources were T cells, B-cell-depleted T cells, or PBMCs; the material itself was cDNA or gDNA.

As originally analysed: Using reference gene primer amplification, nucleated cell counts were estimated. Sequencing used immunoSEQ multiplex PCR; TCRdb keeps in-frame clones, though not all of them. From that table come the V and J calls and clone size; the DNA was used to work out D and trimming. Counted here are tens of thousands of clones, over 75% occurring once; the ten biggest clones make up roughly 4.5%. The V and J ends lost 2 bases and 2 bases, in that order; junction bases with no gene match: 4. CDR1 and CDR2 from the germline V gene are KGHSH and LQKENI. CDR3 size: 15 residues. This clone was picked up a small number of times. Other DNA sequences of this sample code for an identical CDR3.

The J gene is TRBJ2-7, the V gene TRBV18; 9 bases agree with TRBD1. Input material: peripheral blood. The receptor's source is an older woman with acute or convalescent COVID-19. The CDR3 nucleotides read TGTGCCAGCTCACCAGGGACAGGGTCGACCTACGAGCAGTACTTC. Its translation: CASSPGTGSTYEQYF.